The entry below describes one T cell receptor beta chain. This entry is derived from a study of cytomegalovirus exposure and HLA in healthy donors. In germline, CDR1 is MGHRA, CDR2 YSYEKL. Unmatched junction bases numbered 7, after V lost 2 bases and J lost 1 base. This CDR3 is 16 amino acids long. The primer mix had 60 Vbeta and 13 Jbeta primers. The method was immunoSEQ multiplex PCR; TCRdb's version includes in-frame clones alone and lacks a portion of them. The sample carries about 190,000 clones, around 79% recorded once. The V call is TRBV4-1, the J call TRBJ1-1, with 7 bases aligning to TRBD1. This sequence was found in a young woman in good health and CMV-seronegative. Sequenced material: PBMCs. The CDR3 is CASSQPGRGPNTEAFF. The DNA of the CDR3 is TGCGCCAGCAGCCAACCTGGAAGGGGGCCGAACACTGAAGCTTTCTTT.